Sequencing of this T cell receptor beta chain was carried out in a study of blood T cell repertoires in COVID-19. Study in general: Samples representing acute and convalescent COVID-19 were sourced from the United States, Italy and Spain. T cells, B-cell-depleted T cells, or PBMCs supplied cDNA or gDNA.

The authors' processing: Scientists estimated how many nucleated cells there were by amplifying reference gene primers. This table comes from immunoSEQ multiplex PCR, and its TCRdb copy is limited to in-frame clones, with some not included. Clonal size and the V and J genes are those of that table, whereas D and trimming came from the DNA. The sample includes 200,000 to 300,000 clones, 65% to 85% of them seen just once. A single count supports this clone. V was trimmed by 5 bases and J by 1 base, leaving 21 bases between them. The length of the CDR3 is 18 residues. CDR1 is WSHSY and CDR2 is SAAADI in the germline V gene.

The material sequenced was peripheral blood. This TCR was recovered from a human donor in a cohort sampled during active COVID-19. This rearrangement joins TRBV10-2 to TRBJ2-1, with D tentatively TRBD2 (5 bases). CDR3 residues: CASSLIRGRPGSYNEQFF. In DNA form, the CDR3 reads TGCGCCAGCAGTCTGATTCGTGGGCGTCCGGGGTCCTACAATGAGCAGTTCTTC.